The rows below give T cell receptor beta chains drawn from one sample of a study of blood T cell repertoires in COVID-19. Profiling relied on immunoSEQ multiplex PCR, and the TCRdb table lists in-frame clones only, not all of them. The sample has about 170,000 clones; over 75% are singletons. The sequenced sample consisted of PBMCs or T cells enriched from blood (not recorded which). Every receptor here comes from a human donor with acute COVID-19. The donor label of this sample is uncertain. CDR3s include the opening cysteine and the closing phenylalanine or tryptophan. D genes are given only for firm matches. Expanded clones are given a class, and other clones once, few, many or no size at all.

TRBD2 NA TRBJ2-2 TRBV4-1 CASSQDLWGGGNTGELFF TGCGCCAGCAGCCAAGATTTGTGGGGCGGGGGGAACACCGGGGAGCTGTTTTTT
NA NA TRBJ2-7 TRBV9 CASSPQITYEQYF TGTGCCAGCAGCCCCCAGATCACCTACGAGCAGTACTTC
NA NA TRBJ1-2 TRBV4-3 CASSQVAGDYGYTF TGCGCCAGCAGCCAAGTAGCGGGTGACTATGGCTACACCTTC
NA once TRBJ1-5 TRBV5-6 CASSLASGSVNQPQHF TGTGCCAGCAGCTTGGCCTCAGGCTCGGTTAATCAGCCCCAGCATTTT
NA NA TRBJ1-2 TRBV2 CASSELRGHYGYTF TGTGCCAGCAGTGAACTCAGGGGTCACTATGGCTACACCTTC
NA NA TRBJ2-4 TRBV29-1 CSVSPGLLAKNIQYF TGCAGCGTTAGTCCGGGACTCCTAGCCAAAAACATTCAGTACTTC
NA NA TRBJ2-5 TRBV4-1 CASSQDQGQETQYF TGCGCCAGCAGCCAAGATCAGGGTCAAGAGACCCAGTACTTC
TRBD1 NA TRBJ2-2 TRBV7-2 CASSLAGTGTTGELFF TGTGCCAGCAGCCTGGCCGGGACAGGGACCACCGGGGAGCTGTTTTTT
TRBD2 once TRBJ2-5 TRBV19 CASSLGLAGGETQYF TGTGCCAGTAGTTTGGGACTAGCGGGGGGGGAGACCCAGTACTTC
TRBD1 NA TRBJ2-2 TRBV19 CASSWTGNTGELFF TGTGCCAGCTCTTGGACAGGGAACACCGGGGAGCTGTTTTTT
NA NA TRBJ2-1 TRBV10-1 CASSESGGSYNEQFF TGCGCCAGCAGTGAGTCTGGCGGCTCCTACAATGAGCAGTTCTTC
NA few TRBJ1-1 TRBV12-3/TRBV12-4 CASTPGGGAFF TGTGCCAGCACCCCCGGGGGGGGAGCTTTCTTT
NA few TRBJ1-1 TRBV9 CASSARQNTEAFF TGTGCCAGCAGCGCCAGACAGAACACTGAAGCTTTCTTT
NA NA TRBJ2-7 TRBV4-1 CASSQGQSTTYEQYF TGCGCCAGCAGCCAAGGTCAGTCAACAACCTACGAGCAGTACTTC
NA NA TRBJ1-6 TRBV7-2 CASSSNRMTPLHF TGTGCCAGCAGCTCCAACAGGATGACACCCCTCCACTTT